This T cell receptor beta chain emerged from a study of blood T cell repertoires in COVID-19. Overall study context: COVID-19 samples from acute and convalescent phases originated in the United States, Italy and Spain. In each case, the material was cDNA or gDNA derived from T cells, B-cell-depleted T cells, or PBMCs.

This CDR3 has 19 amino acids. The germline CDR1 and CDR2 sequences are KGHDR and SFDVKD. Trimming removed 3 bases from V and 0 bases from J, with 20 bases in between. As processed by the authors: Researchers report that nucleated cell counts were estimated from reference gene primer amplification. The table came from immunoSEQ multiplex PCR; TCRdb's copy has only in-frame clones and leaves some out. V and J calls and clone size follow that table, whereas D and trimming were derived from the DNA. This sample has 180,000 or so clones, with around 83% found just once. The clonotype originates from a man in his late teens or twenties with acute or convalescent COVID-19. The sample was peripheral blood. The genes are TRBV24-1 and TRBJ2-1; tentative D call: TRBD1 (6 bases). The CDR3 here is CATSDPSVGASSSYNEQFF. CDR3 in DNA: TGTGCCACCAGTGATCCCTCCGTGGGGGCCTCGAGCTCCTACAATGAGCAGTTCTTC.